This TCR beta chain is from a study of read filtering for tumor transcriptome and immune sequencing. As for the study in general: Among patients, roughly 17 were male and around 15 female, aged about 45 to 90 (mean about 72). 8 patients were R-ISS I, some 15 were R-ISS II, roughly seven were R-ISS III. General observations from the study: In IR-seq, single-read clonotypes were roughly 80% of clonotypes but approximately 3.5% of reads.

The CDR3 is 17 amino acids. Germline V lookup: CDR1 MNHEY, CDR2 SMNVEV (reference sequence). Trimming pared 2 bases from V and 2 bases from J, leaving 18 bases between. Bone marrow was sampled from every patient at the time of active disease. Molecular barcoded adaptors covering alpha/delta and beta/gamma chains were used on around 400 ng RNA. One entry per CDR3 protein results from TCRdb running MiXCR on the reads. The sample includes roughly 46,000 distinct CDR3 sequences, approximately 12% seen only once; the top ten take 14% to 15%. This clonotype was seen at least ten times. No antigen is known for it.

The chain recombines TRBV27 with TRBJ1-2; D ambiguous. This receptor was identified in a donor aged 40 or older with multiple myeloma. Sequenced: a population of CD138-negative cells sorted from bone marrow. The CDR3 loop reads CASSLRGGRGPNYGYTF. CDR3 DNA: TGTGCCAGCAGTTTACGGGGAGGGAGAGGGCCGAACTATGGCTACACCTTC.